Presented here are 30 T cell receptor beta chains from one specimen sequenced in a study of beta chain features in type 1 diabetes. Sequenced material consisted of expressed TCRB transcripts (all of the isolated RNA was reverse transcribed). Libraries were prepared by immunoSEQ multiplex PCR; TCRdb keeps only in-frame clonotypes and omits some of them. The data hold 430,000 or so clones, with 10% to 12% observed a single time. Material: naive CD4+ T cells from blood. These receptors all come from a woman under 30 in good health.

The J gene is TRBJ1-5, the V gene TRBV7-8; 11 nucleotides agree with TRBD1. CDR1 is SGHVS and CDR2 is FQNEAQ in the germline V gene. The CDR3 spans 14 residues. V lost 8 bases and J lost 5; bases outside the gene matches: 5. The CDR3 loop is CASVDRGRDQPQHF. In DNA form, the CDR3 reads TGTGCCAGCGTGGACAGGGGGCGGGATCAGCCCCAGCATTTT.

This chain joins TRBV10-3 and TRBJ2-2; possibly TRBD1 for D (5 bases). This CDR3 spans 16 amino acids. The ends were cut back, 8 bases at V and 0 bases at J, with 16 bases in the middle. CDR1 and CDR2 (germline): ENHRY, SYGVKD. The CDR3 nucleotides read TGTGCCATCGGACGATCAGGGTCGTCGAACACCGGGGAGCTGTTTTTT. As protein: CAIGRSGSSNTGELFF.

Concerning this clone: The sample has other DNA sequences that encode this CDR3 too. DNA of the CDR3: TGTGCCAGCAGCCCCATTAGGGGCCGGATTGCAACTAATGAAAAACTGTTTTTT. Its translation: CASSPIRGRIATNEKLFF. The chain links TRBV7-9 to TRBJ1-4, with D perhaps TRBD1 (5 bases). This CDR3 is built from 18 residues. Germline CDR1 is SEHNR and CDR2 is FQNEAQ (reference sequence). The V gene lost 5 bases and the J gene lost 0 bases, with 19 bases spanning the gap.

This clone was counted between two and nine times. J is TRBJ2-3 and V is TRBV4-1; 9 nucleotides align to TRBD1. The V and J ends lost 1 base and 4 bases, in that order; junction bases with no gene match: 9. This CDR3 has 17 amino acids. Germline V lookup: CDR1 MGHRA, CDR2 YSYEKL. CDR3 nucleotides: TGCGCCAGCAGCCAAGGGAAGGGACAGGGAAGGGCAGATACGCAGTATTTT. Amino acid sequence: CASSQGKGQGRADTQYF.

This clone was recorded a few times. This rearrangement joins TRBV9 to TRBJ1-2; D might be TRBD1 (5 bases). The CDR3 covers 11 residues. CDR1 and CDR2 (germline): SGDLS, YYNGEE. Trimming took 4 bases from V and 8 from J, leaving 9 bases between them. CDR3 nucleotides: TGTGCCAGCAGCTCCTGGGACGGCTACACCTTC. Its protein product is CASSSWDGYTF.

This clone was counted only a few times. The chain has TRBV6-5 and TRBJ2-7, with D tentatively TRBD2 (6 bases). This CDR3 is built from 11 residues. The germline V gene encodes CDR1 MNHEY and CDR2 SVGAGI. V lost 5 bases and J 7 bases, leaving 9 bases between the germline ends. The CDR3 loop reads CASSNGGEQYV. The DNA for the CDR3 is TGTGCCAGCAGTAACGGGGGAGAGCAGTACGTC.

The chain carries TRBV5-6 and TRBJ2-1; maybe TRBD2 (5 bases). The CDR3 runs to 16 residues. The V end lost 0 bases, the J end lost 6 bases, and 16 bases lay between the germline ends. The germline gives CDR1 SGHDT, CDR2 YYEEEE. The CDR3 DNA reads as TGTGCCAGCAGCTTGGCCCGCCGGGAAGTGGGCAATGAGCAGTTCTTC. Its translation: CASSLARREVGNEQFF.

The chain couples TRBV6-1 to TRBJ1-2, with a possible D match to TRBD1 (6 bases). The germline CDR1 and CDR2 sequences are MNHNS and SASEGT. Trimming took off 6 bases at V and 5 bases at J, with 13 bases between the two ends. The length of the CDR3 is 13 residues. The CDR3 spells CASRATGWYGYTF. In nucleotides, the CDR3 is TGTGCCAGCAGAGCTACAGGGTGGTATGGCTACACCTTC.

Here the CDR3 DNA reads TGTGCCAGCAGCGTAGCAGGGGGTGGAACAGATACGCAGTATTTT. Amino acids: CASSVAGGGTDTQYF. This chain joins TRBV9 and TRBJ2-3; 7 bases agree with TRBD1. With V trimmed by 0 bases and J by 3 bases, 4 bases remained unmatched. Germline V lookup: CDR1 SGDLS, CDR2 YYNGEE. This CDR3 region has 15 residues.

This clone showed up just a few times. The chain recombines TRBV15 with TRBJ2-7, with 8 bases fitting TRBD2. Germline V CDR1 and CDR2: LNHNV, YYDKDF (reference sequence). With 1 base clipped from V and 9 bases from J, the junction kept 11 bases outside the gene matches. This CDR3 is built from 15 residues. The CDR3 reads CATSRGPAGDVVQYF. CDR3 nucleotide sequence: TGTGCCACCAGCAGAGGTCCAGCGGGAGACGTTGTGCAGTACTTC.

This clone came up a few times. V and J are TRBV2 and TRBJ2-4; 8 bases agree with TRBD1. This CDR3 spans 15 amino acids. CDR1 is SNHLY and CDR2 is FYNNEI in the germline V gene. Trimming removed 6 bases from V and 5 bases from J; junction bases left unmatched: 9. For the CDR3, the DNA is TGTGCCAGCAGAGTACAGGGGGATTGGGAAAACATTCAGTACTTC. Translated, it gives CASRVQGDWENIQYF.

The chain combines TRBV5-4 with TRBJ2-3, with 7 bases that match TRBD2. The junction had 10 bases not matched to a gene; V was cut back by 2 bases and J by 7 bases. The CDR3 consists of 15 residues. Germline V gives CDR1 SGHNT, CDR2 YYREEE (reference sequence). The CDR3 loop is CASSLSSGAWHTQYF. The CDR3 bases are TGTGCCAGCAGCTTATCCAGCGGGGCTTGGCATACGCAGTATTTT.

This clone turned up a few times. The chain employs TRBV15 and TRBJ1-2; 8 nucleotides agree with TRBD1. Per the germline V gene, CDR1 is LNHNV and CDR2 is YYDKDF (reference sequence). The CDR3 has 15 amino acids. J lost 4 bases, V lost 0 bases, and 4 bases had no gene match. The CDR3 loop is CATSRDGTGPYGYTF. CDR3 DNA sequence: TGTGCCACCAGCAGAGATGGGACAGGACCCTATGGCTACACCTTC.

The chain couples TRBV14 to TRBJ2-5; D is uncertain. Germline CDR1 SGHDN, CDR2 FVKESK. CDR3 size: 12 residues. Trimming took 4 bases from V and 5 from J, leaving 8 bases between them. CDR3 in amino acids: CASSLGRETQYF. CDR3 sequence (DNA): TGTGCCAGCAGCCTTGGAAGGGAGACCCAGTACTTC.

The V gene is TRBV14, the J gene TRBJ2-7; 9 bases are a match to TRBD1. After removal of 5 bases from V and 6 bases from J, the junction contained 11 bases not matched to a gene. Germline V lookup: CDR1 SGHDN, CDR2 FVKESK. This CDR3 is built from 15 residues. CDR3 region: CASSATGGRFGEQYV. DNA for the CDR3: TGTGCCAGCAGCGCTACAGGGGGCAGGTTTGGCGAGCAGTACGTC.

This clone showed up just a few times. The chain recombines TRBV4-3 with TRBJ1-2, with unresolved D. The CDR3 runs to 15 residues. Per germline, CDR1 LGHNA and CDR2 YSLEER. V was pared by 1 base and J by 4 bases, with 13 bases between. CDR3: CASSQGAIDPYGYTF. CDR3 in DNA: TGCGCCAGCAGCCAAGGGGCCATAGACCCCTATGGCTACACCTTC.

The chain recombines TRBV4-1 with TRBJ2-3; D perhaps matches TRBD2 (6 bases). Trimming removed 0 bases from V and 4 bases from J, with 17 bases in between. This CDR3 spans 17 amino acids. Germline loops: CDR1 MGHRA, CDR2 YSYEKL. The CDR3 sequence is CASSQDSWISGPDTQYF. In DNA, the CDR3 is TGCGCCAGCAGCCAAGACTCGTGGATTAGCGGTCCAGATACGCAGTATTTT.

V is TRBV9 and J is TRBJ1-2, with 8 bases identical to TRBD1. Germline values: CDR1 SGDLS, CDR2 YYNGEE. Trimming took 4 bases from V and 7 from J; bases not matched to a gene: 9. There are 14 residues in the CDR3. In DNA, the CDR3 is TGTGCCAGCAGCTTCCTGACAGGGGTGGGTGGCTACACCTTC. Translation: CASSFLTGVGGYTF. Based on the CDR3 plus reference TRBV9 and TRBJ1-2, the full variable domain is DSGVTQTPKHLITATGQRVTLRCSPRSGDLSVYWYQQSLDQGLQFLIQYYNGEERAKGNILERFSAQQFPDLHSELNLSSLELGDSALYFCASSFLTGVGGYTFGSGTRLTVV.

The table lists this clone with a few counts. The chain couples TRBV27 to TRBJ2-4; maybe TRBD2 (6 bases). Trimming removed 9 bases at V and 1 base at J, with 19 bases between. The CDR3 loop spans 16 amino acids. CDR1 and CDR2 (germline): MNHEY, SMNVEV (reference sequence). The CDR3 bases are TGTGCCAGTTTCGGCTCAGGTCGGGGGGCCAAAAACATTCAGTACTTC. Amino acid sequence: CASFGSGRGAKNIQYF.

The chain employs TRBV25-1 and TRBJ2-7, with D perhaps TRBD1 or TRBD2 (5 bases each). Between the trimmed V and J ends, which lost 3 bases and 0 bases, there was a span of 12 bases. This CDR3 contains 15 residues. Germline values: CDR1 MGHDK, CDR2 SYGVNS. Here the CDR3 reads CASSDDPGSSYEQYV. CDR3 in DNA: TGTGCCAGCAGTGATGATCCAGGGAGCTCCTACGAGCAGTACGTC.

This clone was recorded a few times. This chain uses TRBV6-5 with TRBJ2-3, with D uncertain. CDR3 length: 13 residues. V lost 6 bases and J lost 1, with 8 bases in between. The germline CDR1 and CDR2 sequences are MNHEY and SVGAGI. The CDR3 coding sequence is TGTGCCAGCAGGGGTCTCGGCACAGATACGCAGTATTTT. Translation gives CASRGLGTDTQYF.

The chain recombines TRBV21-1 with TRBJ2-3; the D call in the table, TRBD1, was not verified against the DNA. TRBV21-1 corresponds to a pseudogene. The CDR3 loop spans 14 amino acids. The CDR3 loop reads CASSNGTGTDTQYF. For the CDR3, the DNA is TGTGCCAGCAGCAATGGGACAGGGACAGATACGCAGTATTTT.

The genes are TRBV5-4 and TRBJ1-2; 7 bases fit TRBD1. J gave up 4 bases and V 4 bases, and 10 bases lay outside the gene matches. The germline gives CDR1 SGHNT, CDR2 YYREEE (reference sequence). The CDR3 extends over 15 amino acids. The CDR3 DNA is TGTGCCAGCAGCCGAGACAGGGCGGGTCTCTATGGCTACACCTTC. It codes for CASSRDRAGLYGYTF.

There are a few counts of this clone. The chain recombines TRBV29-1 with TRBJ2-1, with D perhaps matching TRBD1 (6 bases). The germline V gene has CDR1 SQVTM and CDR2 ANQGSEA. V was cut by 6 bases and J by 9 bases, with 15 bases left in between. CDR3 size: 12 residues. CDR3 nucleotides: TGCAGCGTCCATCGTAAAGGGGGTGAGCAGTTCTTC. Protein sequence: CSVHRKGGEQFF.

The chain uses TRBV25-1 and TRBJ1-4; 9 positions match TRBD1. The CDR3 totals 15 residues. In germline, CDR1 is MGHDK, CDR2 SYGVNS. Trimming cost V 5 bases and J 8 bases; bases outside gene matches: 9. The CDR3 DNA reads TGTGCCAGCAGTATGGGGGGACAGGGTGGAGAAAAACTGTTTTTT. Amino acid sequence: CASSMGGQGGEKLFF.

This sequence joins TRBV25-1 and TRBJ1-2, with 10 bases lining up with TRBD1. CDR3 length equals 14 residues. The junction had 4 bases not matched to a gene; V was cut back by 6 bases and J by 3 bases. CDR1 and CDR2 (germline): MGHDK, SYGVNS. The CDR3: CASRGTGAYYGYTF. Written as DNA, the CDR3 is TGTGCCAGCAGGGGGACAGGGGCCTACTATGGCTACACCTTC.

Only a few counts were recorded for this clone. The chain recombines TRBV2 with TRBJ1-6; D not resolved. Trimming shortened V by 5 bases and J by 6 bases, and 5 bases separated the two germline ends. Germline CDR1 and CDR2: SNHLY and FYNNEI. The length of the CDR3 is 12 residues. CDR3 DNA: TGTGCCAGCAGTTATCCTAATTCACCCCTCCACTTT. Protein: CASSYPNSPLHF. Full variable domain (outside the CDR3, taken from reference TRBV2 and TRBJ1-6): EPEVTQTPSHQVTQMGQEVILRCVPISNHLYFYWYRQILGQKVEFLVSFYNNEISEKSEIFDDQFSVERPDGSNFTLKIRSTKLEDSAMYFCASSYPNSPLHFGNGTRLTVT.

In regard to this clone: This sample also contains other DNA sequences that code for the same CDR3. V and J are TRBV6-5 and TRBJ2-6; D is ambiguous. Trimming took off 0 bases at V and 1 base at J, with 4 bases between the two ends. The V gene's germline CDR1 is MNHEY and CDR2 SVGAGI. This CDR3 spans 15 amino acids. The CDR3 sequence is CASSYSGSGANVLTF. As DNA, the CDR3 is TGTGCCAGCAGTTACTCCGGGTCTGGGGCCAACGTCCTGACTTTC.

The gene calls are TRBV18 and TRBJ2-3, with D perhaps matching TRBD2 (6 bases). Looked up from germline, CDR1 is KGHSH and CDR2 is LQKENI. The V end was cut by 3 bases, the J end by 2 bases, with 15 bases between. This CDR3 has 16 residues. This CDR3 reads CASSPTSSPFTDTQYF. The CDR3 bases are TGTGCCAGCTCACCTACTAGCTCCCCATTCACAGATACGCAGTATTTT. Variable domain in full (rest from reference TRBV18 and TRBJ2-3): NAGVMQNPRHLVRRRGQEARLRCSPMKGHSHVYWYRQLPEEGLKFMVYLQKENIIDESGMPKERFSAEFPKEGPSILRIQQVVRGDSAAYFCASSPTSSPFTDTQYFGPGTRLTVL.

The chain uses TRBV28 and TRBJ2-5; D gene unclear. Germline-derived CDR1 and CDR2 are MDHEN and SYDVKM. The CDR3 sequence is 13 residues long. Trimming stripped 4 bases from V and 5 bases from J, with 11 bases between. CDR3 DNA sequence: TGTGCCAGCAGTTCTCGGACCCCGGAGACCCAGTACTTC. Translating gives CASSSRTPETQYF.